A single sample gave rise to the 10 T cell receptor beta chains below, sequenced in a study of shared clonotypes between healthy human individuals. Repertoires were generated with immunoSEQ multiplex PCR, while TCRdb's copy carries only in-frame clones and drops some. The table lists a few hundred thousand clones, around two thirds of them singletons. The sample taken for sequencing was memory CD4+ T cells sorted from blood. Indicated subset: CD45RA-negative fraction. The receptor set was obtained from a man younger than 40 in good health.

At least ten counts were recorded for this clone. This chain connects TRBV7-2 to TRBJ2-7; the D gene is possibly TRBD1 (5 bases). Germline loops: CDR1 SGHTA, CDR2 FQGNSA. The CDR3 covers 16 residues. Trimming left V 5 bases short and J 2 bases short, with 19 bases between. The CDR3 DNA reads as TGTGCCAGCAGCCGACGACAGATTAGTGGGACCTACGAGCAGTACTTC. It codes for CASSRRQISGTYEQYF.

CDR3 DNA: TGTGCCAGCACCCCTAGACAGGGGTTCGTGGATACGCAGTATTTT. It yields the protein CASTPRQGFVDTQYF. V is TRBV5-5 and J is TRBJ2-3, with TRBD1 matching over 8 bases. The CDR3 is 15 residues long. J gave up 6 bases and V 6 bases, and 12 bases lay outside the gene matches. Germline V gene sequence: CDR1 SGHKS, CDR2 YYEKEE (reference sequence). Complete variable domain (other parts from reference TRBV5-5 and TRBJ2-3): DAGVTQSPTHLIKTRGQQVTLRCSPISGHKSVSWYQQVLGQGPQFIFQYYEKEERGRGNFPDRFSARQFPNYSSELNVNALLLGDSALYLCASTPRQGFVDTQYFGPGTRLTVL.

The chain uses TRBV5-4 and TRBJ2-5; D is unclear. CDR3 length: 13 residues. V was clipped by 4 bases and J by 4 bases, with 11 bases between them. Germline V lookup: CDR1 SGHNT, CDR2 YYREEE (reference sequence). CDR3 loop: CASSPREGETQYF. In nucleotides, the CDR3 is TGTGCCAGCAGCCCAAGGGAAGGAGAGACCCAGTACTTC.

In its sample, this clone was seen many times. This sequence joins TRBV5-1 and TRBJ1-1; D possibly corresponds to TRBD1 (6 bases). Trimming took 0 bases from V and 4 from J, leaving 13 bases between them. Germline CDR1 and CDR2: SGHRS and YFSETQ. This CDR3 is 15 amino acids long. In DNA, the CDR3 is TGCGCCAGCAGCTTGGAAACAGGGTTCGGCACTGAAGCTTTCTTT. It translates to CASSLETGFGTEAFF.

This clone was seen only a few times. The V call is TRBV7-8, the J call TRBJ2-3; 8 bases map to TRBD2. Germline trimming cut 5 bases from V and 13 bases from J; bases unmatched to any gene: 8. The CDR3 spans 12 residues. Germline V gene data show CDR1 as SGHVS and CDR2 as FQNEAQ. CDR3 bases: TGTGCCAGCAGCCCCCAGCGGGAGACAAAGTATTTT. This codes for CASSPQRETKYF.

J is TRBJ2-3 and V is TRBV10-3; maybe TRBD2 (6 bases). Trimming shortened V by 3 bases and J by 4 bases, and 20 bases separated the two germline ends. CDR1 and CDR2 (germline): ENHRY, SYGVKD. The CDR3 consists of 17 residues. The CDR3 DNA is TGTGCCATCAGTGAAACCAGGGACTTCGGGGCCCCAGATACGCAGTATTTT. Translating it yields CAISETRDFGAPDTQYF.

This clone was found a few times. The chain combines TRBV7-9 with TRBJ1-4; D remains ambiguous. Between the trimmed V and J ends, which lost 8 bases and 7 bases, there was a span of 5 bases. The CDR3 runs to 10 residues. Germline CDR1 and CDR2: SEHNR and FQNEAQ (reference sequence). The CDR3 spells CASLGEKLFF. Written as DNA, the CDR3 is TGTGCCAGCTTAGGTGAAAAACTGTTTTTT.

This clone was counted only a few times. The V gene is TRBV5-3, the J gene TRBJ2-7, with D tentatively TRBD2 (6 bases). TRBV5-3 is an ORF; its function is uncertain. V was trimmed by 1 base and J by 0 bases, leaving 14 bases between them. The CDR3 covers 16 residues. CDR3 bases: TGTGCCAGAAGCTTGTGCGGGACGGGAAGCTCCTACGAGCAGTACTTC. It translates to CARSLCGTGSSYEQYF.

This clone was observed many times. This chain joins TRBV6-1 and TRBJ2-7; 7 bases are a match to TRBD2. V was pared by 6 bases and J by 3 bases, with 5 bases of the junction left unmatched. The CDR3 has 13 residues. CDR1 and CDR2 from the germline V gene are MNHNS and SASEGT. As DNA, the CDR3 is TGTGCCAGCAGGCGGGGGTCGAACTACGAGCAGTACTTC. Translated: CASRRGSNYEQYF.

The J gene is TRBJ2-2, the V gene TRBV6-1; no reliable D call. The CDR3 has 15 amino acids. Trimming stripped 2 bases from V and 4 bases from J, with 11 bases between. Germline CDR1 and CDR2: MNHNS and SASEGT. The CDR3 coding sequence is TGTGCCAGCAGTGAATGGTCGGCGGTCACCGGGGAGCTGTTTTTT. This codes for CASSEWSAVTGELFF.